Following are 20 T cell receptor beta chains from one sample sequenced in a study of T cell responses to AZD1222 COVID-19 vaccine. Libraries were prepared by immunoSEQ multiplex PCR; TCRdb keeps only in-frame clonotypes and omits some of them. The sample consists of roughly 170,000 clones, 90% to 95% of them appearing once. This specimen consisted of peripheral blood, obtained 28 days after the second AZD1222 dose. The receptors derive from an adult who received the AZD1222 COVID-19 vaccine.

The DNA of the CDR3 is TGTGCCAGCAGTAAGACTAGCGGGGGTATTGATACGCAGTATTTT. Residues: CASSKTSGGIDTQYF. The rearrangement links TRBV6-2 or TRBV6-3 to TRBJ2-3, with TRBD2 matching 12 bases. In germline, CDR1 is MNHEY, CDR2 SVGEGT. This CDR3 has 15 amino acids. V was clipped by 5 bases and J by 6 bases; unmatched bases: 6.

The chain carries TRBV5-4 and TRBJ2-2, with 9 bases matching TRBD2. Germline CDR1 SGHNT, CDR2 YYREEE (reference sequence). The CDR3 runs to 16 residues. V lost 1 base, J lost 1 base, and 2 bases stayed unmatched. CDR3 protein: CASSLLRGGNTGELFF. The CDR3 DNA reads TGTGCCAGCAGCTTGCTGCGGGGGGGGAACACCGGGGAGCTGTTTTTT.

The CDR3: CASSQVSSGGSSYNEQFF. CDR3 in DNA: TGCGCCAGCAGCCAAGTGTCTAGCGGGGGAAGCTCCTACAATGAGCAGTTCTTC. The rearrangement uses TRBV4-3 and TRBJ2-1; 10 bases are shared with TRBD2. Losses at the gene ends were 1 base for V and 0 bases for J; bases not matched to a gene: 6. Germline CDR1 reads LGHNA; CDR2 reads YSLEER. The CDR3 length is 18 residues.

In nucleotides, the CDR3 is TGTGCCAGCAGTCCGGGACAGACCCTATCTAACTATGGCTACACCTTC. Translation: CASSPGQTLSNYGYTF. V and J are TRBV11-3 and TRBJ1-2, with 7 positions matching TRBD1. Germline CDR1 SGHNT, CDR2 YENEEA. Trimming cost V 6 bases and J 0 bases; bases outside gene matches: 10. The CDR3 is 16 residues long.

The chain has TRBV6-5 and TRBJ1-1, with 7 positions matching TRBD1. After removal of 8 bases from V and 2 bases from J, the junction contained 8 bases not matched to a gene. The CDR3 has 14 residues. CDR1 and CDR2 from the germline V gene are MNHEY and SVGAGI. The CDR3 loop is CASQTGTANTEAFF. CDR3 in DNA: TGTGCCAGCCAAACCGGGACAGCCAACACTGAAGCTTTCTTT.

The V and J genes are TRBV6-6 and TRBJ2-3, with 9 bases that match TRBD2. V was clipped by 5 bases and J by 4 bases; unmatched bases: 13. Per the germline V gene, CDR1 is MNHNY and CDR2 is SVGAGI (reference sequence). This CDR3 contains 17 residues. CDR3 sequence: CASSPEGTSRRADTQYF. CDR3 DNA sequence: TGTGCCAGCAGTCCTGAAGGGACTAGCAGACGAGCAGATACGCAGTATTTT.

This clone was seen a few times. This chain joins TRBV10-3 and TRBJ1-5; D is unresolved. The CDR3 sequence is 12 residues long. Germline V gives CDR1 ENHRY, CDR2 SYGVKD. The ends were cut back, 7 bases at V and 5 bases at J, with 9 bases in the middle. CDR3 nucleotide sequence: TGTGCCATCACTCCCGGGCATCAGCCCCAGCATTTT. Translating gives CAITPGHQPQHF.

The chain combines TRBV6-1 with TRBJ1-1, with D perhaps matching TRBD1 (5 bases). Germline V lookup: CDR1 MNHNS, CDR2 SASEGT. The CDR3 covers 14 residues. V lost 2 bases and J lost 3, with 10 bases in between. The CDR3 region has the DNA TGTGCCAGCAGTGAATTCAGGGCATACACTGAAGCTTTCTTT. This encodes CASSEFRAYTEAFF.

The chain couples TRBV25-1 to TRBJ1-6, with 10 nucleotides matching TRBD1. With 7 bases clipped from V and 7 bases from J, the junction kept 7 bases outside the gene matches. The germline V gene has CDR1 MGHDK and CDR2 SYGVNS. CDR3 length: 15 residues. CDR3 amino acids: CASNPGDRGNSPLHF. Here the CDR3 DNA reads TGTGCCAGCAACCCAGGGGACAGGGGAAATTCACCCCTCCACTTT. Drawing the rest from reference TRBV25-1 and TRBJ1-6, the complete variable domain is EADIYQTPRYLVIGTGKKITLECSQTMGHDKMYWYQQDPGMELHLIHYSYGVNSTEKGDLSSESTVSRIRTEHFPLTLESARPSHTSQYLCASNPGDRGNSPLHFGNGTRLTVT.

The chain links TRBV24-1 to TRBJ2-3; maybe TRBD2 (5 bases). Looked up from germline, CDR1 is KGHDR and CDR2 is SFDVKD. Deletions cut 7 bases from V and 2 bases from J, with 15 bases between. The CDR3 sequence is 15 residues long. The CDR3: CATSRPSGTTDTQYF. The CDR3 region has the DNA TGTGCCACCAGCCGGCCCAGCGGCACCACAGATACGCAGTATTTT.

This chain connects TRBV19 to TRBJ1-1, with no clear D. Per germline, CDR1 LNHDA and CDR2 SQIVND (reference sequence). The CDR3 runs 11 residues. The V end was cut by 8 bases, the J end by 6 bases, with 10 bases between. The CDR3 loop reads CASGFWSEAFF. As DNA, the CDR3 is TGTGCCAGTGGGTTTTGGTCTGAAGCTTTCTTT.

The gene calls are TRBV19 and TRBJ1-5; D is perhaps TRBD1 (6 bases). Germline V gene lookup returns CDR1 LNHDA and CDR2 SQIVND (reference sequence). The V end was cut by 4 bases, the J end by 6 bases, with 19 bases between. CDR3 length: 16 amino acids. CDR3 in DNA: TGTGCCAGTAGTACGCCCCACCTAGGGGGGAGTCAGCCCCAGCATTTT. Protein: CASSTPHLGGSQPQHF.

This chain uses TRBV4-1 with TRBJ2-3; 9 nucleotides agree with TRBD2. Germline CDR1 MGHRA, CDR2 YSYEKL. V trimming: 0 bases; J trimming: 2 bases; junction bases outside the gene matches: 6. The CDR3 consists of 17 residues. The CDR3 bases are TGCGCCAGCAGCCAAGATGGCAGCGGGGGGATCACAGATACGCAGTATTTT. This encodes CASSQDGSGGITDTQYF.

The V and J genes are TRBV12-3 or TRBV12-4 and TRBJ1-2; D uncertain. V dropped 6 bases and J dropped 5 bases, with 13 bases sitting between them. The CDR3 is 13 residues long. The CDR3 nucleotides are TGTGCCAGCAGAAACTTCGGGATTTATGGCTACACCTTC. Translated, it gives CASRNFGIYGYTF.

This clone was counted only a few times. The chain recombines TRBV7-9 with TRBJ2-2; D is ambiguous. V was trimmed by 0 bases and J by 0 bases, leaving 14 bases between them. CDR3 length equals 18 residues. Germline CDR1 and CDR2: SEHNR and FQNEAQ (reference sequence). CDR3 DNA: TGTGCCAGCAGCTTAGCGCTCTCGGTTTACGCGAACACCGGGGAGCTGTTTTTT. It encodes CASSLALSVYANTGELFF.

The V and J genes are TRBV5-1 and TRBJ2-7; D tentatively fits TRBD1 or TRBD2 (5 bases each). Germline CDR1 and CDR2: SGHRS and YFSETQ. Trimming left V 1 base short and J 11 bases short, with 16 bases between. The CDR3 consists of 13 residues. The CDR3 loop reads CASSLQSQGVEYF. The DNA for the CDR3 is TGCGCCAGCAGCTTGCAGTCTCAGGGAGTAGAGTACTTC. The full variable domain, rest sourced from reference TRBV5-1 and TRBJ2-7, is KAGVTQTPRYLIKTRGQQVTLSCSPISGHRSVSWYQQTPGQGLQFLFEYFSETQRNKGNFPGRFSGRQFSNSRSEMNVSTLELGDSALYLCASSLQSQGVEYFGPGTRLTVT.

Comment on this clone: The conserved phenylalanine or tryptophan is not found at the CDR3 terminus, so this likely reflects a read error. This chain links TRBV7-2 with TRBJ1-2, with TRBD1 identical over 9 bases. The CDR3 runs to 16 residues. After removal of 1 base from V and 5 bases from J, the junction contained 8 bases not matched to a gene. Germline CDR1 is SGHTA and CDR2 is FQGNSA. CDR3 in DNA: TGTGCCAGCAGCTTAGGTGCGACAGGGGGGGTGTATGGCTACACCCTC. This encodes CASSLGATGGVYGYTL.

The gene calls are TRBV5-6 and TRBJ1-2, with D perhaps matching TRBD1 (6 bases). Between the trimmed V and J ends, which lost 7 bases and 4 bases, there was a span of 11 bases. The CDR3 is made up of 12 amino acids. Per the germline V gene, CDR1 is SGHDT and CDR2 is YYEEEE. As DNA, the CDR3 is TGTGCCAGCCGGGGGGGCAGCTATGGCTACACCTTC. This gives the protein CASRGGSYGYTF.

The genes are TRBV19 and TRBJ1-5, with D unresolved. CDR1 and CDR2 from the germline V gene are LNHDA and SQIVND (reference sequence). Trimming left V 7 bases short and J 0 bases short, with 13 bases between. The CDR3 spans 15 residues. CDR3 loop: CASNARRLSNQPQHF. The CDR3 DNA follows: TGTGCCAGTAACGCCAGGAGGCTTAGCAATCAGCCCCAGCATTTT.

The genes are TRBV3-1 (or the pseudogene TRBV3-2) and TRBJ2-1; no reliable D call. Looked up from germline, CDR1 is LGHDT and CDR2 is YNNKEL (reference sequence). Trimming shortened V by 4 bases and J by 7 bases, and 5 bases separated the two germline ends. The CDR3 length is 11 residues. CDR3 DNA sequence: TGTGCCAGCAGCCTTATGAATGAGCAGTTCTTC. It is translated as CASSLMNEQFF.